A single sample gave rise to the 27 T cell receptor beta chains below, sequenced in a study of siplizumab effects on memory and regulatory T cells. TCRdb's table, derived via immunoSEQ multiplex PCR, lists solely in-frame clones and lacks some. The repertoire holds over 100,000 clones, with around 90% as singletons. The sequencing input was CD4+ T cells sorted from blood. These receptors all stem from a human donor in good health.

CDR3 amino acids: CASRQTRDIGNTIYF. DNA for the CDR3: TGTGCCAGCAGACAAACTCGGGACATAGGAAACACCATATATTTT. The gene calls are TRBV7-8 and TRBJ1-3; D might be TRBD1 (6 bases). Germline V gene sequence: CDR1 SGHVS, CDR2 FQNEAQ. V was trimmed by 6 bases and J by 4 bases, leaving 16 bases between them. This CDR3 has 15 amino acids. Full variable domain (outside the CDR3, taken from reference TRBV7-8 and TRBJ1-3): GAGVSQSPRYKVAKRGQDVALRCDPISGHVSLFWYQQALGQGPEFLTYFQNEAQLDKSGLPSDRFFAERPEGSVSTLKIQRTQQEDSAVYLCASRQTRDIGNTIYFGEGSWLTVV.

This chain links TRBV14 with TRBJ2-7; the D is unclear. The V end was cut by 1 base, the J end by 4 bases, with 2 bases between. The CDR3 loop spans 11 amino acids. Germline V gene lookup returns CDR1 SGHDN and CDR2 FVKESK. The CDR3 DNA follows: TGTGCCAGCAGCCAAGTGTACGAGCAGTACTTC. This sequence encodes CASSQVYEQYF.

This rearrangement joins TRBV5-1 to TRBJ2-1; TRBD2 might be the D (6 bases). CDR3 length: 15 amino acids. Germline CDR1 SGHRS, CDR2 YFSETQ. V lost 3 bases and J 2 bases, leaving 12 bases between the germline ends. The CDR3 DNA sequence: TGCGCCAGCAGCTCGGACGGGGGAGCCTACAATGAGCAGTTCTTC. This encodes CASSSDGGAYNEQFF.

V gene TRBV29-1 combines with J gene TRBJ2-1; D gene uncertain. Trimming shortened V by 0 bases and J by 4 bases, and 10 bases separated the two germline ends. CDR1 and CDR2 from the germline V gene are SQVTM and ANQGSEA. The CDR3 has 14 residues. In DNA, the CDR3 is TGCAGCGTTGAAGATCACAGAAAATACAATGAGCAGTTCTTC. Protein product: CSVEDHRKYNEQFF.

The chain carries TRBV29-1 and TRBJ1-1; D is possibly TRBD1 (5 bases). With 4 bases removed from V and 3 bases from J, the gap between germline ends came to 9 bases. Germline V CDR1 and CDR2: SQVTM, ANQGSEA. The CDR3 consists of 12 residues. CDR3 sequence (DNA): TGCAGCGTTGCCAGGGTCGACACTGAAGCTTTCTTT. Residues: CSVARVDTEAFF.

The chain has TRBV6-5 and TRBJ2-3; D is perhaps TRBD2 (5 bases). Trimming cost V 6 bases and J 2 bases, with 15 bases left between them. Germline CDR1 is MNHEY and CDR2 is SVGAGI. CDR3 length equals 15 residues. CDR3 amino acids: CASRAPTTSTDTQYF. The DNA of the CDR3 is TGTGCCAGCAGGGCGCCGACTACCTCCACAGATACGCAGTATTTT.

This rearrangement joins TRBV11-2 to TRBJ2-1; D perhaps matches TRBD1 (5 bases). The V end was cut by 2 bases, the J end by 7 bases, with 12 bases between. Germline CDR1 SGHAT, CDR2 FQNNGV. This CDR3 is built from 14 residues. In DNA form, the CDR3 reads TGTGCCAGCAGCTTAATCCAGGGTAGGAATGAGCAGTTCTTC. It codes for CASSLIQGRNEQFF.

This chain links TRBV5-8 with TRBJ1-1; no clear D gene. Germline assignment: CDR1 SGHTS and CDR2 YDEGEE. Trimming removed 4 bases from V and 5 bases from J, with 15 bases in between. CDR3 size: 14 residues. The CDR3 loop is CASSPTWLGTEAFF. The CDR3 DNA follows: TGTGCCAGCAGCCCCACCTGGTTGGGGACTGAAGCTTTCTTT.

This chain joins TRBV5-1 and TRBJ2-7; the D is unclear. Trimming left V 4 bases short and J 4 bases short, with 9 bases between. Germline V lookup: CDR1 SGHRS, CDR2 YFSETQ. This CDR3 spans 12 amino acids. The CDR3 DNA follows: TGCGCCAGCAGCCCGAATAATTACGAGCAGTACTTC. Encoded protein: CASSPNNYEQYF.

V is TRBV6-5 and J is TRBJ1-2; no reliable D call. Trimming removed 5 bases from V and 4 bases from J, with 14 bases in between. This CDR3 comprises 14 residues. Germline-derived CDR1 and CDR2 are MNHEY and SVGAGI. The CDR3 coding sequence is TGTGCCAGCAGTCCCGCGGGAGAAAGCTATGGCTACACCTTC. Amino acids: CASSPAGESYGYTF.

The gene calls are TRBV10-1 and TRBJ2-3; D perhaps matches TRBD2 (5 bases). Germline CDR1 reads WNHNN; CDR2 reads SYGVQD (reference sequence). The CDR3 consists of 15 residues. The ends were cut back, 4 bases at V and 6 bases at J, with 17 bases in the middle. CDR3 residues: CASSVSGLGGDTQYF. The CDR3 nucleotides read TGCGCCAGCAGTGTCTCAGGCCTTGGCGGGGATACGCAGTATTTT.

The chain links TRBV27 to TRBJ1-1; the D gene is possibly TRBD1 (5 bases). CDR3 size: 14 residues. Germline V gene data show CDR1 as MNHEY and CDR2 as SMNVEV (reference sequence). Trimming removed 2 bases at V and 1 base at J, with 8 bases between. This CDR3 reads CASSLQGTNTEAFF. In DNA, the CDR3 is TGTGCCAGCAGTTTACAGGGAACGAACACTGAAGCTTTCTTT.

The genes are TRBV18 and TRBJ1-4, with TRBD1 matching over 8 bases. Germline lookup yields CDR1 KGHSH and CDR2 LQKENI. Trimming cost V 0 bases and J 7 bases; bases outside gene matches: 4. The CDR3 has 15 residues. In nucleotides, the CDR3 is TGTGCCAGCTCACCACCGGCAGGGACAGGTGAAAAACTGTTTTTT. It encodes CASSPPAGTGEKLFF.

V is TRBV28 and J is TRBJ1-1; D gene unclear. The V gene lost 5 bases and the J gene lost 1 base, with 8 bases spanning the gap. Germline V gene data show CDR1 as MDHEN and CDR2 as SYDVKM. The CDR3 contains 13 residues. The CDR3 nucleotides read TGTGCCAGCAGTACGTATCGGAACACTGAAGCTTTCTTT. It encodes CASSTYRNTEAFF.

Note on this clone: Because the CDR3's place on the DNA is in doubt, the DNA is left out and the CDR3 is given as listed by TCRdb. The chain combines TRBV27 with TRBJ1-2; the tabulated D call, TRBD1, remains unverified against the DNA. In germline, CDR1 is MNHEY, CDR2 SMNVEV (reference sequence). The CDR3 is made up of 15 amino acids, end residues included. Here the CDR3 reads CASSSSAGMSYGYTF.

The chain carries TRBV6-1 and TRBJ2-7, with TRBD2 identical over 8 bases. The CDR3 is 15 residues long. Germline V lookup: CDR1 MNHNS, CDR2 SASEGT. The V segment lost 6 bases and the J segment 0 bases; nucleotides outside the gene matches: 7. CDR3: CASSLASGLSYEQYF. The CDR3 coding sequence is TGTGCCAGCAGCCTTGCTAGCGGGCTCTCCTACGAGCAGTACTTC.

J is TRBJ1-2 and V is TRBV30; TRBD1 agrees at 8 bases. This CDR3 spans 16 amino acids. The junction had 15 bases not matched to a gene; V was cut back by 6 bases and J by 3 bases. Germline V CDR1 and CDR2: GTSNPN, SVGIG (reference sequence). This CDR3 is CACQTPGTGEHYGYTF. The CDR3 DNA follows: TGTGCCTGTCAAACACCAGGGACAGGAGAACACTATGGCTACACCTTC.

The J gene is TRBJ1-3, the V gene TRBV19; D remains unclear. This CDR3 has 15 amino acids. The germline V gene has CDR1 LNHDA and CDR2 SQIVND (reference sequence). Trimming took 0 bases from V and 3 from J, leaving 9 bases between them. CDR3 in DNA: TGTGCCAGTAGTATAGAAAGGCGGATTGGAAACACCATATATTTT. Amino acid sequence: CASSIERRIGNTIYF.

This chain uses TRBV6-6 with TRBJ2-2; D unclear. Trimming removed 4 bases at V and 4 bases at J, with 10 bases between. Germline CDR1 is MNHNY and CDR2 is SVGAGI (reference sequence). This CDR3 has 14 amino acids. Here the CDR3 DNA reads TGTGCCAGCAGTTCTAGGACGGCCACCGGGGAGCTGTTTTTT. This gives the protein CASSSRTATGELFF.

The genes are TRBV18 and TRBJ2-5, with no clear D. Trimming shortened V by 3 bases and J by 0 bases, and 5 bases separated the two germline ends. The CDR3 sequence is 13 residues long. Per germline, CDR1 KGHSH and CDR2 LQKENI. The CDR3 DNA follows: TGTGCCAGCTCACCGAGCTACCAAGAGACCCAGTACTTC. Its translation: CASSPSYQETQYF.

The CDR3 DNA reads as TGTGCCGTACAAATCCTGGGAACCTACGAGCAGTACTTC. It codes for CAVQILGTYEQYF. J is TRBJ2-7 and V is TRBV6-1; D gene uncertain. The germline gives CDR1 MNHNS, CDR2 SASEGT. CDR3 length: 13 amino acids. Trimming stripped 11 bases from V and 2 bases from J, with 16 bases between.

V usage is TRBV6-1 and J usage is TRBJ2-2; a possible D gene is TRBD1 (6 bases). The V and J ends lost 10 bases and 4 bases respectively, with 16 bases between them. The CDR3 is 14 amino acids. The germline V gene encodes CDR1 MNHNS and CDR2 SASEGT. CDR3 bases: TGTGCCACGAGGGGGTCCCCGAGCACCGGGGAGCTGTTTTTT. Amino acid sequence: CATRGSPSTGELFF.

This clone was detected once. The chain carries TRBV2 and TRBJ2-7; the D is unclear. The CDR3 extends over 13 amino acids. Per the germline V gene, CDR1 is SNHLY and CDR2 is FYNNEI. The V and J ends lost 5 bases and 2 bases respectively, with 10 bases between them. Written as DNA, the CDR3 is TGTGCCAGCAGTCATGACACCCCCTACGAGCAGTACTTC. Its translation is CASSHDTPYEQYF.

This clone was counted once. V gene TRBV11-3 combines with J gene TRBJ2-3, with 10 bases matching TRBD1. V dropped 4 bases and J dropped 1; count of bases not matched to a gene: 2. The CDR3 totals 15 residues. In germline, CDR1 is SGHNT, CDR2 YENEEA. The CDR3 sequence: CASSSGTGGTDTQYF. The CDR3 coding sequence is TGTGCCAGCAGCTCCGGGACAGGGGGCACAGATACGCAGTATTTT.

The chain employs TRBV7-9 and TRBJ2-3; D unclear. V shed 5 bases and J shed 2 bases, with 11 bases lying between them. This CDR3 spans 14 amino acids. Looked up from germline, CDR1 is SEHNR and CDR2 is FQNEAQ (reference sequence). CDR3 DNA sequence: TGTGCCAGCAGCCATGGGCGGCTCACAGATACGCAGTATTTT. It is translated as CASSHGRLTDTQYF. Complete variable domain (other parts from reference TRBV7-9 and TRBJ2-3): DTGVSQNPRHKITKRGQNVTFRCDPISEHNRLYWYRQTLGQGPEFLTYFQNEAQLEKSRLLSDRFSAERPKGSFSTLEIQRTEQGDSAMYLCASSHGRLTDTQYFGPGTRLTVL.

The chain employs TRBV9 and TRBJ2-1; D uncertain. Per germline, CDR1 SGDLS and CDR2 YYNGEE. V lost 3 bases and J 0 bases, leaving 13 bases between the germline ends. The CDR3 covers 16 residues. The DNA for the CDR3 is TGTGCCAGCAGCGACCGGACGGATAGCTCCTACAATGAGCAGTTCTTC. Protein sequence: CASSDRTDSSYNEQFF.

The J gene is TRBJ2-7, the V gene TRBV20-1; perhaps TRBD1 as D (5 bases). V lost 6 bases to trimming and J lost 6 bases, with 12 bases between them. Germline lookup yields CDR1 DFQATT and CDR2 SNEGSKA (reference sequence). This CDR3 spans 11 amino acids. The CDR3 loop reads CSAPQVSEQYF. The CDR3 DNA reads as TGCAGTGCCCCACAGGTCTCCGAGCAGTACTTC.